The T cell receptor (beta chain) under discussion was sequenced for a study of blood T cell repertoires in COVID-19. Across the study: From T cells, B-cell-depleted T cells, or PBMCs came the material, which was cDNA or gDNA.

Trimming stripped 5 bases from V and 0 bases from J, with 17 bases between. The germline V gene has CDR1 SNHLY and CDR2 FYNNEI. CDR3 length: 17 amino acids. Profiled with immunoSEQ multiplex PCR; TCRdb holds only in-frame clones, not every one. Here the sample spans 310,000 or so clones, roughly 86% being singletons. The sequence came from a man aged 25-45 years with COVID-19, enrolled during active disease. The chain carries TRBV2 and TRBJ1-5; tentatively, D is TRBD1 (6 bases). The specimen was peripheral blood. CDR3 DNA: TGTGCCAGCAGTCGATCCGGACAGATACGTAGCAATCAGCCCCAGCATTTT. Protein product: CASSRSGQIRSNQPQHF.